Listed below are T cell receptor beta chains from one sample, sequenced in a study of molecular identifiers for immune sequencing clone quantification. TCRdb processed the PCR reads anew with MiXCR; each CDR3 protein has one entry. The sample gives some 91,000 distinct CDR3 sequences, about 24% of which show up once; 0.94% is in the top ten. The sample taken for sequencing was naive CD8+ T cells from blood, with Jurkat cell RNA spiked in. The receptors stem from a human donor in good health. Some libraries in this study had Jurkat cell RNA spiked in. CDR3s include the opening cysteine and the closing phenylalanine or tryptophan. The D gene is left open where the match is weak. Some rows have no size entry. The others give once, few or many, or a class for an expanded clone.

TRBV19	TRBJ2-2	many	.	TGTGCCAGTAGTAACAACCCAGAAACCGGGGAGCTGTTTTTT	CASSNNPETGELFF
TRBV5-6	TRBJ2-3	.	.	TGTGCCAGCAGACCGCCCGCCCGGGTCCGGCCAGATACGCAGTATTTT	CASRPPARVRPDTQYF
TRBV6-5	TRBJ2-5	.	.	TGTGCCAACTGCCGGGGGAACCAAGAGACCCAGTACTTC	CANCRGNQETQYF
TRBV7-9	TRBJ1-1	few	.	TGTGCCAGCACCTTATTGCAGGGTTTGACTGAAGCTTTCTTT	CASTLLQGLTEAFF
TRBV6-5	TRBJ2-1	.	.	TGTGCCAGCAGGGGCAGGGGCATGTACAATGAGCAGTTCTTC	CASRGRGMYNEQFF
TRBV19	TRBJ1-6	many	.	TGTGCCAGTAATCAGGGTACCAATTCACCCCTCCACTTT	CASNQGTNSPLHF
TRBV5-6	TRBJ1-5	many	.	TGTGCCAGCAGCTTGATGTTCGCAGGCTATAGCAATCAGCCCCAGCATTTT	CASSLMFAGYSNQPQHF
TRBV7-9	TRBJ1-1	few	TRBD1	TGTGCCAGCAGCTCGGGACAGCGGTATCGGTATAATACTGAAGCTTTCTTT	CASSSGQRYRYNTEAFF
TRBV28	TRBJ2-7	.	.	TGTGCCAGCAGTTCTCCTAAACTAGCTGCCTACGAGCAGTACTTC	CASSSPKLAAYEQYF
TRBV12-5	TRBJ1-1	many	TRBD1	TGTGCTAGTGGTTTGGCGACAGGGACTGAAGCTTTCTTT	CASGLATGTEAFF
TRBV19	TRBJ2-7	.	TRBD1	TGTGCCAGTAGTATAGGGACAGGGATATCCTACGAGCAGTACTTC	CASSIGTGISYEQYF
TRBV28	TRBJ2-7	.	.	TGTGCCAGCAGTTTCCGGAATACCTACGAGCAGTACTTC	CASSFRNTYEQYF
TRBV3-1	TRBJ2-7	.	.	TGTGCCAGCAGCCAAGAGGTAGGGATTTGGGAGCAGTACTTC	CASSQEVGIWEQYF
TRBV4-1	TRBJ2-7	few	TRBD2	TGCGCCAGCAGCCAAGATATGGCTAGCGGGAGTGGGAACGAGCAGTACTTC	CASSQDMASGSGNEQYF
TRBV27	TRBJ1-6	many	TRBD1	TGTGCCAGCAGTCCCGGACAGGGGACTTGGGCGAATAATTCACCCCTCCACTTT	CASSPGQGTWANNSPLHF
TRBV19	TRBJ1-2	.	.	TGTGCCAGTAGCCCCCAGGAAGAACCCCTCTATGGCTACACCTTC	CASSPQEEPLYGYTF
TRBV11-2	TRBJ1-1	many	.	TGTGCCAGCAGCGAGGGACACACTGAAGCTTTCTTT	CASSEGHTEAFF
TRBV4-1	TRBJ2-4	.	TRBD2	TGCGCCAGCAGCCAAGGCGAACTAGCGGGAGGGTATGCCAAAAACATTCAGTACTTC	CASSQGELAGGYAKNIQYF
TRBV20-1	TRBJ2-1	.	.	TGCAGTGCTAGAGATTTACAGGACACCTACAATGAGCAGTTCTTC	CSARDLQDTYNEQFF
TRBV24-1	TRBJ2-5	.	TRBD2	TGTGCCACCAGTGAACTAGCGGGAGCTCGGGAGACCCAGTACTTC	CATSELAGARETQYF
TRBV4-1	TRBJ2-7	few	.	TGCGCCAGCAGCTTCTCCAGGGGATTATACGAGCAGTACTTC	CASSFSRGLYEQYF
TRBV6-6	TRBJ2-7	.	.	TGTGCCAGTAGCTCCGGGACGGAGAACTACGAGCAGTCCTTC	CASSSGTENYEQSF
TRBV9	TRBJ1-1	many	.	TGTGCCAGCAGCGCCCCCCCGAACACTGAAGCTTTCTTT	CASSAPPNTEAFF
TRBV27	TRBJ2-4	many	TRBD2	TGTGCCAGCAGTGGGAGCGGGGGAGCCAAAAACATTCAGTACTTC	CASSGSGGAKNIQYF
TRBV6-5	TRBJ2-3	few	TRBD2	TGTGCCAGCAGCCCACCCGGACTAGCGGGAGCAGATACGCAGTATTTT	CASSPPGLAGADTQYF
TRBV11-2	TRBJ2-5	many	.	TGTGCCAGCAGCTTAGAGGCTACCCACCAAGAGACCCAGTACTTC	CASSLEATHQETQYF
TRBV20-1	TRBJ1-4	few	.	TGCAGTGCTAGGACGGTCCGGCCAAATGAAAAACTGTTTTTT	CSARTVRPNEKLFF
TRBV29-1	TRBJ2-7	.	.	TGCAGCGCACGCATACCGGGAGCGGTGAGCTCCTACGAGCAGTACTTC	CSARIPGAVSSYEQYF
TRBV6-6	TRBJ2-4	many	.	TGTGCCAGCAGCCCAGCCCGGCCTGGAGGAGACATTCAGTACTTC	CASSPARPGGDIQYF
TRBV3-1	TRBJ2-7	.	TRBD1	TGTGCCAGCAGCCAAGAATCCGGACAGGGCTACGAGCAGTACTTC	CASSQESGQGYEQYF
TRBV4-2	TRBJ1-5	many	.	TGTGCCAGCAGCCAAGGTGTCAGCAGCTTGCAGCCCCAGCATTTT	CASSQGVSSLQPQHF
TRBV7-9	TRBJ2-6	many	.	TGTGCCGGCGATGGGGAAGTCTGGGGAAAAGCGGCCAACGTCCTGACTTTC	CAGDGEVWGKAANVLTF
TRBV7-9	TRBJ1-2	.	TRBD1	TGTGCCAGCAGCTTCCCGGGACAGAACTATGGCTACACCTTC	CASSFPGQNYGYTF
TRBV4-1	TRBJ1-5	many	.	TGCGCCAGCAGCCAAGTTTCCCCGCAGTCCAATCAGCCCCAGCATTTT	CASSQVSPQSNQPQHF
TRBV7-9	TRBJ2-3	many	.	TGTGCCAGCAGCACAGTCGAGGGCCCAGATACGCAGTATTTT	CASSTVEGPDTQYF
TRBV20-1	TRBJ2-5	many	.	TGCAGTGCTAGAGATCCATGGACAGCCAACCAAGAGACCCAGTACTTC	CSARDPWTANQETQYF
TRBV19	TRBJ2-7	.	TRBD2	TGTGCCAGTAGTATAGGGGGAGGGTACGAGCAGTACTTC	CASSIGGGYEQYF
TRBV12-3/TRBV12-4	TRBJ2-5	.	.	TGTGCCAGCAGTGACAAGGAGACCCAGTACTTC	CASSDKETQYF
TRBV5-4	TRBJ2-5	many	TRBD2	TGTGCCAGCAGCTTGTACGGACTAGCGGGAGAAGAGACCCAGTACTTC	CASSLYGLAGEETQYF
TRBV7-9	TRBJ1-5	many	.	TGTGCCAGCAGCTTAGTGAATCAGCCCCAGCATTTT	CASSLVNQPQHF
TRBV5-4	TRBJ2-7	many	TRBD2	TGTGCCAGCAGCTCGGCTAGCGGCTACGAGCAGTACTTC	CASSSASGYEQYF